This T cell receptor beta chain stems from a study of cytomegalovirus exposure and HLA in healthy donors. This CDR3 comprises 14 residues. Losses at the gene ends were 6 bases for V and 5 bases for J; bases not matched to a gene: 7. From germline, CDR1 is SQVTM and CDR2 ANQGSEA. PCR used 60 Vbeta primers and 13 Jbeta primers. Here immunoSEQ multiplex PCR was the method, and the copy in TCRdb shows in-frame clones only, minus some. The sample shows approximately 170,000 clones, about four fifths of them seen only once. Sequencing was done on a sample of PBMCs. This rearrangement joins TRBV29-1 to TRBJ2-7, with 13 nucleotides matching TRBD2. This TCR was sampled from a male donor in good health and CMV-seronegative. The CDR3: CSVRLAGGIDEQYF. The DNA for the CDR3 is TGCAGCGTACGACTAGCGGGAGGCATCGACGAGCAGTACTTC.